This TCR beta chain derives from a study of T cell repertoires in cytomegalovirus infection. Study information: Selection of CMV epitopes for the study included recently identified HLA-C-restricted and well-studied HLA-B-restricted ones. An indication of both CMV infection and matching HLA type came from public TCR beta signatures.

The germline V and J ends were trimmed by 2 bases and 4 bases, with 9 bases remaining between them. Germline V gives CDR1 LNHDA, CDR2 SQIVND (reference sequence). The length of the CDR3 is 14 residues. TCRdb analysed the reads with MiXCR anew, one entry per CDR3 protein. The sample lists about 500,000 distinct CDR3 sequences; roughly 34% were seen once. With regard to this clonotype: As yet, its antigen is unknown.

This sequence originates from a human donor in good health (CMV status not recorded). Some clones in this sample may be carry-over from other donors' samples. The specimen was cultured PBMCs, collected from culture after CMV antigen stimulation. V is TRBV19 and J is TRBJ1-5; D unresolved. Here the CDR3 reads CASSIRVGNQPQHF. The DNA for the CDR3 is TGTGCCAGTAGTATAAGGGTGGGGAATCAGCCCCAGCATTTT.